This record concerns one T cell receptor (beta chain) sequence. Its target is not known. The data were produced by immunoSEQ multiplex PCR, yet TCRdb's version contains in-frame clones alone and is incomplete. Among fewer than 11,000 clones listed, nearly 95% were seen once. This sample was included in a study of graft-versus-host responses after intestinal transplantation. Overall study: Recipients were given multivisceral, liver-intestinal, or isolated intestinal transplants. Anti-thymocyte globulin was used for induction in all recipients, who then took tacrolimus and steroids for two to four years. Overall study results and limits: An association linked early post-transplant HvG declines with peak circulating GvH clone levels. Allografts of patients with graft-donor T cell macrochimerism showed high graft-versus-host to host-versus-graft clone ratios.

CDR3 length equals 11 residues. The V and J ends lost 7 bases and 9 bases respectively, with 10 bases between them. Germline assignment: CDR1 SNHLY and CDR2 FYNNEI. This sequence originates from a human patient who received an intestinal transplant, so some T cells may come from the graft donor. Sequences were derived from PBMCs, sampled approximately 42 days after intestinal transplantation. The rearrangement uses TRBV2 and TRBJ2-1; D gene unclear. CDR3 protein: CASMWSSEQFF. In DNA form, the CDR3 reads TGTGCCAGCATGTGGTCCTCTGAGCAGTTCTTC.